These T cell receptor beta chains were read from a single sample in a study of blood T cell repertoires in COVID-19. Assay used: immunoSEQ multiplex PCR; TCRdb lists only in-frame clones, some missing. The sample contains 150,000 or so clones, approximately 82% of which appear only once. The sequenced sample consisted of PBMCs or T cells enriched from blood (not recorded which). The receptors were sampled from a woman in her forties or fifties who had recovered from COVID-19. Both conserved end residues are part of each CDR3. A D gene is named only where the DNA matches it firmly. Rows give clone size only sometimes, using once, few, many, or a class for an expanded clone.

. TRBJ2-1 TRBV6-4 . CASSNRENEQFF TGTGCCAGCAGTAACCGGGAAAATGAGCAGTTCTTC
few TRBJ1-2 TRBV3-1/TRBV3-2 . CASSQGGPTYGYTF TGTGCCAGCAGCCAAGGGGGGCCGACCTATGGCTACACCTTC
few TRBJ1-6 TRBV5-1 TRBD1 CASSLRDRSNSPLHF TGCGCCAGCAGCTTAAGGGACAGGTCCAATTCACCCCTCCACTTT
. TRBJ2-2 TRBV2 . CATRQAANTGELFF TGTGCCACACGACAGGCCGCGAACACCGGGGAGCTGTTTTTT
. TRBJ2-5 TRBV7-2 TRBD2 CASSLWPSGDLETQYF TGTGCCAGCAGCTTATGGCCTAGCGGGGACCTAGAGACCCAGTACTTC
. TRBJ1-2 TRBV5-1 . CASSLGGSPYGYTF TGCGCCAGCAGCTTGGGAGGGTCGCCCTATGGCTACACCTTC
once TRBJ1-2 TRBV2 TRBD1 CASREDRVGHGYTF TGTGCCAGCAGAGAGGACAGGGTAGGGCATGGCTACACCTTC
. TRBJ2-5 TRBV19 TRBD2 CASSSRTSGRAGETQYF TGTGCCAGTAGTTCCCGGACTAGCGGGAGGGCCGGAGAGACCCAGTACTTC
. TRBJ1-3 TRBV28 . CASSLLQGNTIYF TGTGCCAGCAGTTTACTCCAGGGAAACACCATATATTTT
. TRBJ1-2 TRBV29-1 . CSVAQGPNYGYTF TGCAGCGTTGCCCAGGGTCCTAACTATGGCTACACCTTC
. TRBJ1-2 TRBV6-5 TRBD1 CASSYGDSPNYGYTF TGTGCCAGCAGTTATGGGGACAGCCCTAACTATGGCTACACCTTC
. TRBJ1-2 TRBV19 . CASSSKREGRGGYTF TGTGCCAGTAGTTCAAAGAGGGAGGGGAGAGGAGGCTACACCTTC
. TRBJ1-2 TRBV4-1 TRBD1 CASSQNRTGWYGYTF TGCGCCAGCAGCCAGAACCGGACAGGGTGGTATGGCTACACCTTC
. TRBJ2-2 TRBV10-1 TRBD2 CASSGDRPFEAGGTGELFF TGCGCCAGCAGTGGGGACAGACCTTTTGAAGCGGGAGGCACCGGGGAGCTGTTTTTT
. TRBJ1-1 TRBV6-5 TRBD1 CASTPRGQGATEAFF TGTGCCAGCACCCCCAGGGGACAGGGGGCCACTGAAGCTTTCTTT
once TRBJ1-2 TRBV30 . CAWSVLANYGYTF TGTGCCTGGAGTGTCCTAGCTAACTATGGCTACACCTTC
. TRBJ1-5 TRBV19 . CASSISGLFQPQHF TGTGCCAGTAGTATATCGGGTCTGTTTCAGCCCCAGCATTTT
. TRBJ2-1 TRBV29-1 TRBD2 CSAAPQREYNEQFF TGCAGCGCCGCTCCCCAGCGGGAATACAATGAGCAGTTCTTC
few TRBJ1-1 TRBV12-3/TRBV12-4 . CASSLAQHSEAFF TGTGCCAGCAGTTTAGCGCAACATTCTGAAGCTTTCTTT
. TRBJ2-3 TRBV6-5 . CASSKLTGSTDTQYF TGTGCCAGCAGCAAATTAACAGGGAGCACAGATACGCAGTATTTT
. TRBJ2-1 TRBV5-4 TRBD2 CASSLVFFGTSEYNEQFF TGTGCCAGCAGCTTAGTTTTTTTTGGGACTAGCGAGTACAATGAGCAGTTCTTC
. TRBJ1-2 TRBV25-1 . CASRAESVGSSYYGYTF TGTGCCAGCAGGGCGGAATCCGTCGGCAGTTCCTACTATGGCTACACCTTC
. TRBJ2-5 TRBV5-1 TRBD1 CASSLDRGTLETQYF TGCGCCAGCAGCTTGGACAGGGGTACTCTAGAGACCCAGTACTTC
. TRBJ1-2 TRBV3-1/TRBV3-2 TRBD1 CASSQEGDRGDGYTF TGTGCCAGCAGCCAAGAAGGGGACAGGGGGGACGGCTACACCTTC
. TRBJ2-3 TRBV9 . CASSPLSTDTQYF TGTGCCAGCAGCCCTCTTAGCACAGATACGCAGTATTTT
. TRBJ2-3 TRBV29-1 . CSVGGSGTSTDTQYF TGCAGCGTTGGGGGTTCGGGGACTAGCACAGATACGCAGTATTTT
. TRBJ1-2 TRBV2 . CASREQEYGYTF TGTGCCAGCAGGGAACAGGAATATGGCTACACCTTC
. TRBJ2-4 TRBV6-1 TRBD2 CASSGGGVVLKNIQYF TGTGCCAGCAGTGGGGGGGGAGTGGTCCTTAAAAACATTCAGTACTTC
. TRBJ1-1 TRBV7-2 TRBD1 CASTLDRADGYTEAFF TGTGCCAGCACCCTCGACAGGGCTGATGGGTACACTGAAGCTTTCTTT
. TRBJ1-2 TRBV29-1 . CSVEGAGGYGYTF TGCAGCGTTGAAGGGGCCGGGGGCTATGGCTACACCTTC
. TRBJ2-2 TRBV2 TRBD1 CASRGTGWTGELFF TGTGCCAGCAGAGGGACAGGGTGGACCGGGGAGCTGTTTTTT
. TRBJ2-1 TRBV3-1/TRBV3-2 TRBD2 CASSLIGLAGVGEQFF TGTGCCAGCAGCCTGATAGGGCTAGCGGGAGTCGGTGAGCAGTTCTTC
. TRBJ2-1 TRBV2 . CASSEALGQLSSYNEQFF TGTGCCAGCAGTGAAGCGCTTGGGCAGCTAAGCTCCTACAATGAGCAGTTCTTC
once TRBJ2-1 TRBV7-2 TRBD2 CASSSTRLAAYNEQFF TGTGCCAGCAGCTCAACCCGACTAGCGGCCTACAATGAGCAGTTCTTC
. TRBJ1-5 TRBV2 . CASSVGNQPQHF TGTGCCAGCAGTGTCGGCAATCAGCCCCAGCATTTT
. TRBJ1-1 TRBV7-8 TRBD1 CASSLGLGQGAAFF TGTGCCAGCAGCTTAGGTTTGGGACAGGGGGCGGCTTTCTTT